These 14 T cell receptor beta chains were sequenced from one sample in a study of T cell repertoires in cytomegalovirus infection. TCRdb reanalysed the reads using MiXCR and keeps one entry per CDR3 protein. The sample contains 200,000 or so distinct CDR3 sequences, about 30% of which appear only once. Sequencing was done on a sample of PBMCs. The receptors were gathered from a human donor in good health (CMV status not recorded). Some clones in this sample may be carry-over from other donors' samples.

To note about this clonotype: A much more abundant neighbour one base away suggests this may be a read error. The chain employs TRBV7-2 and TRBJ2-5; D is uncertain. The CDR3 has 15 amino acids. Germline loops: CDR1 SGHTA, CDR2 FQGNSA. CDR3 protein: CASSSNPGPQKTQYF. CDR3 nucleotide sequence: TGTGCCAGCAGCTCAAACCCCGGGCCCCAAAAGACCCAGTACTTC.

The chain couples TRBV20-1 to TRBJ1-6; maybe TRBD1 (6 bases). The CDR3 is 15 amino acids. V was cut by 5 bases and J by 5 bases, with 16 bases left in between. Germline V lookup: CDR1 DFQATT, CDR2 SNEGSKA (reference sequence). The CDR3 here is CSAAVGQGNNSPLHF. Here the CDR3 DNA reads TGCAGTGCTGCCGTCGGGCAGGGGAATAATTCACCCCTCCACTTT.

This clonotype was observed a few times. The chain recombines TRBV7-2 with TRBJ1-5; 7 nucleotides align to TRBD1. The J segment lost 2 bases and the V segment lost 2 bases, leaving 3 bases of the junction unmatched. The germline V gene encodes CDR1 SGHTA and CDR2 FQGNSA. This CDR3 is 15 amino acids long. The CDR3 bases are TGTGCCAGCAGCTTAACAGGGGACGGCAATCAGCCCCAGCATTTT. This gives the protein CASSLTGDGNQPQHF.

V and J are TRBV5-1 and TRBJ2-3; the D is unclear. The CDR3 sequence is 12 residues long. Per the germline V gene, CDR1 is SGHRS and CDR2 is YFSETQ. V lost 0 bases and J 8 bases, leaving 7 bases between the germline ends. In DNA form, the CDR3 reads TGCGCCAGCAGCTTGGGGGTCTCTACGCAGTATTTT. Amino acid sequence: CASSLGVSTQYF.

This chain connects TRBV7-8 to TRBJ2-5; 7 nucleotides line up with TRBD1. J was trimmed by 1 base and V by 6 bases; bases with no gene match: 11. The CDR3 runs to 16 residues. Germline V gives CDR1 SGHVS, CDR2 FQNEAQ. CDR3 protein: CASRQTGTDIQETQYF. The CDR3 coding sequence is TGTGCCAGCAGGCAAACCGGGACAGATATCCAAGAGACCCAGTACTTC.

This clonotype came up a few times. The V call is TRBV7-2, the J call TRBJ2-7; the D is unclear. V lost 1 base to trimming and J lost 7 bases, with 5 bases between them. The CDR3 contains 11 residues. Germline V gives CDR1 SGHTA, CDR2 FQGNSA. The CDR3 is CASSLVEEQYF. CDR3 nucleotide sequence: TGTGCCAGCAGCTTAGTGGAGGAGCAGTACTTC.

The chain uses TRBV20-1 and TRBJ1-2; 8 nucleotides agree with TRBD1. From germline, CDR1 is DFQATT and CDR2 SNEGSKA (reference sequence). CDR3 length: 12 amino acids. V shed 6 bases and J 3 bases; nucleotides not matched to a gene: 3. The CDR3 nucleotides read TGCAGTGCACGGACAGGGTACTATGGCTACACCTTC. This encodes CSARTGYYGYTF.

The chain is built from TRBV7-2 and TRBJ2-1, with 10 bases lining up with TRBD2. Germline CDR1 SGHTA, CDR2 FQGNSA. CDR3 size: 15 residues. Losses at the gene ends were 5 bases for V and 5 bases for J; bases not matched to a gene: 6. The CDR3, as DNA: TGTGCCAGCAGCCCTCGGACTAGCGGAAACAATGAGCAGTTCTTC. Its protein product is CASSPRTSGNNEQFF.

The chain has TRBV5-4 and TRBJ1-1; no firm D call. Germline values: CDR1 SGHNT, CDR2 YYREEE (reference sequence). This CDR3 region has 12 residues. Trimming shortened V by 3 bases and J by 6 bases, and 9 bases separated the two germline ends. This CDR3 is CASSSPIAEAFF. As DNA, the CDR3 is TGTGCCAGCAGCTCACCAATCGCTGAAGCTTTCTTT.

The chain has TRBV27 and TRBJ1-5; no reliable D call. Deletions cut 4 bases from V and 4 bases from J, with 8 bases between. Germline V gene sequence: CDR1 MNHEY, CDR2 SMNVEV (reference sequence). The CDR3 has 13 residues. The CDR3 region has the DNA TGTGCCAGCAGTTCCGACACAAATCAGCCCCAGCATTTT. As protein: CASSSDTNQPQHF.

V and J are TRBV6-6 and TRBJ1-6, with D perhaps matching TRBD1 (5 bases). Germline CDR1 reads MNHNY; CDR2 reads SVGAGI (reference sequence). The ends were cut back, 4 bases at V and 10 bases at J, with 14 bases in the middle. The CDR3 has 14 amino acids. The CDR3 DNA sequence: TGTGCCAGCAGTTCCCAGGGAAGCGGATCACCCCTCCACTTT. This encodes CASSSQGSGSPLHF.

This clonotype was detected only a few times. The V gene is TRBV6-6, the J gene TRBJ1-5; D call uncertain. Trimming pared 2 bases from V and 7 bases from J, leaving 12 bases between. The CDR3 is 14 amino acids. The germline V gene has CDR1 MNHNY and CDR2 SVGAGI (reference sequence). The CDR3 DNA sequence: TGTGCCAGCAGTTACACCCCAAGCGCCCAGCCCCAGCATTTT. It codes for CASSYTPSAQPQHF.

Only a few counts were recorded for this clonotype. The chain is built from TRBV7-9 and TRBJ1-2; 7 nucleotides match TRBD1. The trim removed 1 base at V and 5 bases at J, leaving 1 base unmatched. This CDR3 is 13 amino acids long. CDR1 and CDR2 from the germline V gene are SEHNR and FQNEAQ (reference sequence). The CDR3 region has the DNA TGTGCCAGCAGCTTAGGGGGACAGTATGGCTACACCTTC. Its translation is CASSLGGQYGYTF. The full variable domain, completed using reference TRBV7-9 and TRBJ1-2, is DTGVSQNPRHKITKRGQNVTFRCDPISEHNRLYWYRQTLGQGPEFLTYFQNEAQLEKSRLLSDRFSAERPKGSFSTLEIQRTEQGDSAMYLCASSLGGQYGYTFGSGTRLTVV.

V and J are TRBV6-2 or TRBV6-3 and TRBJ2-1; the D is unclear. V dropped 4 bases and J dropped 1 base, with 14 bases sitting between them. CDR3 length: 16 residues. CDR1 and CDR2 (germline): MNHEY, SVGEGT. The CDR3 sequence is CASSFLGGGSYNEQFF. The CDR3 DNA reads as TGTGCCAGCAGTTTTCTGGGTGGTGGGTCCTACAATGAGCAGTTCTTC.